This T cell receptor (beta chain) was recovered during a study of cytomegalovirus exposure and HLA in healthy donors. Overall study context: Of some 360 genotyped donors, around 84% clustered with self-reported Caucasian donors. Points from the study as a whole: For TCR beta chains, V- and J-gene trimming was later linked to a missense DCLRE1C variant. For most TCR beta V segments, an earlier analysis put the productive rate at about 87% or about 30% of the time. TCR beta sequences reportedly predicted most subjects' HLA-A and HLA-B alleles accurately.

PCR primers comprised 60 Vbeta and 13 Jbeta primers. The repertoire was sequenced with immunoSEQ multiplex PCR; TCRdb's copy has only in-frame clones and lacks some. The table lists 150,000 to 200,000 clones, about 82% of them singletons, with over 2% in the top ten. The germline V gene has CDR1 SGHTA and CDR2 FQGTGA. This CDR3 has 15 amino acids. Comments on this clone: Its antigen is not identified. The junction departs from the called germline gene at one end, perhaps through a read error.

V is TRBV7-3 and J is TRBJ2-6, with TRBD1 matching 7 bases. Sequencing input: PBMCs. The source of this sequence is a woman between 45 and 65 years old in good health and CMV-seronegative. CDR3 region: CASSLTGAGANVLTF. In DNA form, the CDR3 reads TGTGCCAGCAGCCTAACAGGGGCTGGGGCCAACGTCCTGACTTTC.